A single T cell receptor beta chain is shown here with its context. Method: immunoSEQ multiplex PCR; TCRdb's copy keeps in-frame clones and lacks some. The sample lists around 100,000 clones; roughly 85% were seen once. The CDR3 is made up of 16 amino acids. Germline loops: CDR1 SNHLY, CDR2 FYNNEI. J gave up 0 bases and V 5 bases, and 4 bases lay outside the gene matches. These data come from a study of blood T cell repertoires in COVID-19. The chain is built from TRBV2 and TRBJ1-5; TRBD1 matches at 10 bases. Sequences were obtained from peripheral blood. The source is a woman aged 60-75 years with COVID-19, enrolled during active disease. The CDR3 DNA reads as TGTGCCAGCAGTAGGGACAGGGGATATAGCAATCAGCCCCAGCATTTT. This encodes CASSRDRGYSNQPQHF.